In its sample, the clone carrying this T cell receptor (beta chain) is medium-sized. Its antigen is as yet unknown. The CDR3 loop spans 15 amino acids. Germline CDR1 reads SGDLS; CDR2 reads YYNGEE. V shed 3 bases, J shed 0 bases, and the junction held 3 bases outside the gene matches. The entry originates in a study of CD8 T cells in ankylosing spondylitis. Study results and limitations: It was reported that disease-linked clones were significantly enriched in matched ankylosing spondylitis synovial fluid.

TCRdb used MiXCR to reprocess the 5' RACE reads, holding one entry per CDR3 protein. The sample lists roughly 7,000 distinct CDR3 sequences; 2.8% were seen once. The source is a female donor with ankylosing spondylitis or in good health (not recorded which). V is TRBV9 and J is TRBJ2-3, with TRBD2 matching 8 bases. Sequencing used blood, either unsorted or a sorted T cell fraction (not recorded which). CDR3 amino acids: CASSAGLGSTDTQYF. In nucleotides, the CDR3 is TGTGCCAGCAGCGCGGGACTAGGGAGCACAGATACGCAGTATTTT.